This TCR beta chain was documented in a study of human T cells and chemical hapten exposure. Germline-derived CDR1 and CDR2 are SGHDN and FVKESK. This CDR3 contains 11 residues. Deletions cut 2 bases from V and 2 bases from J, with 1 base between. Time point denoted: patch test 2, 6 weeks after DPC sensitization. The treatment here: therapeutic diphenylcyclopropenone sensitization with weekly scalp DPC. For the library, individual cDNA molecules each received unique molecular identifiers. Each CDR3 protein is one row after TCRdb ran MiXCR on the RACE reads. The sample lists fewer than 95,000 distinct CDR3 sequences, approximately 11% occurring once.

The J gene is TRBJ2-7, the V gene TRBV14; unclear D gene. This sample comprised whole blood, obtained in connection with sensitization to the hapten diphenylcyclopropenone (DPC). The TCR comes from a man aged 35 to 55 with alopecia areata. Some clones in this sample may be carry-over from other donors' samples. The CDR3 here is CASSQTYEQYF. The CDR3 DNA follows: TGTGCCAGCAGCCAAACCTACGAGCAGTACTTC.